Below are 24 T cell receptor beta chains sequenced from a single sample in a study of graft-versus-host responses after intestinal transplantation. Here immunoSEQ multiplex PCR was the method, and the copy in TCRdb shows in-frame clones only, minus some. The sample holds 23,000 or so clones, just over 90% seen once. This material consisted of PBMCs, taken 18 days after transplant. The receptor set was obtained from a human patient who received an intestinal transplant, so some T cells may come from the graft donor.

The J gene is TRBJ2-1, the V gene TRBV14; possible D gene TRBD2, 6 bases. This CDR3 is built from 16 residues. The V gene lost 4 bases and the J gene lost 1 base, with 14 bases spanning the gap. Germline loops: CDR1 SGHDN, CDR2 FVKESK. The CDR3 is CASSPLGAGSYNEQFF. The DNA of the CDR3 is TGTGCCAGCAGCCCCCTAGGCGCGGGGTCCTACAATGAGCAGTTCTTC.

This chain links TRBV10-3 with TRBJ2-3; 7 nucleotides match TRBD1. Germline lookup yields CDR1 ENHRY and CDR2 SYGVKD. V lost 2 bases and J lost 3; bases outside the gene matches: 11. CDR3 length: 17 residues. The DNA of the CDR3 is TGTGCCATCAGTGAGCTCTGGAGGACAGGAGAAACAGATACGCAGTATTTT. Protein: CAISELWRTGETDTQYF.

The genes are TRBV5-1 and TRBJ1-2; 7 bases are a match to TRBD1. The CDR3 consists of 13 residues. Germline V gives CDR1 SGHRS, CDR2 YFSETQ. V dropped 4 bases and J dropped 8; count of bases not matched to a gene: 8. The chain's CDR3 is CASSRTGASGYTF. The CDR3 DNA is TGCGCCAGCAGCCGTACAGGGGCAAGCGGCTACACCTTC.

The chain couples TRBV2 to TRBJ2-7; 7 nucleotides align to TRBD2. Germline assignment: CDR1 SNHLY and CDR2 FYNNEI. CDR3 size: 14 residues. V lost 2 bases and J lost 4; bases outside the gene matches: 5. DNA of the CDR3: TGTGCCAGCAGTGAAACTAGCGCAATATACGAGCAGTACTTC. Its translation: CASSETSAIYEQYF.

This chain connects TRBV4-1 to TRBJ2-1, with D perhaps TRBD1 (6 bases). The CDR3 length is 18 residues. Germline CDR1 is MGHRA and CDR2 is YSYEKL. Trimming stripped 0 bases from V and 4 bases from J, with 19 bases between. CDR3 nucleotide sequence: TGCGCCAGCAGCCAAGAAGTACTAGACAGGCCGTATTACAATGAGCAGTTCTTC. Translated: CASSQEVLDRPYYNEQFF.

The rearrangement links TRBV7-9 to TRBJ1-1; 11 nucleotides line up with TRBD1. Germline V gene sequence: CDR1 SEHNR, CDR2 FQNEAQ (reference sequence). There are 15 residues in the CDR3. V lost 8 bases to trimming and J lost 3 bases; unmatched junction nucleotides: 8. The CDR3 reads CASERGQGVDTEAFF. Written as DNA, the CDR3 is TGTGCCAGCGAACGGGGACAGGGGGTGGACACTGAAGCTTTCTTT.

The CDR3 DNA follows: TGTGCCAGCAGATTGGAGGATGAAGCTTTCTTT. Translation: CASRLEDEAFF. The chain joins TRBV6-1 to TRBJ1-1; no reliable D call. The germline gives CDR1 MNHNS, CDR2 SASEGT. The CDR3 runs 11 residues. V shed 6 bases and J shed 7 bases, with 9 bases lying between them.

This clone was detected a few times. V usage is TRBV4-1 and J usage is TRBJ1-1, with 7 positions matching TRBD1. V lost 1 base to trimming and J lost 2 bases; unmatched junction nucleotides: 7. CDR3 size: 16 residues. Germline loops: CDR1 MGHRA, CDR2 YSYEKL. Here the CDR3 DNA reads TGCGCCAGCAGCCAAGGGTCTGGACAGGCAAACACTGAAGCTTTCTTT. Translation: CASSQGSGQANTEAFF.

The chain has TRBV7-9 and TRBJ2-1; TRBD2 aligns across 10 bases. In germline, CDR1 is SEHNR, CDR2 FQNEAQ (reference sequence). CDR3 length equals 17 residues. J was trimmed by 4 bases and V by 4 bases; bases with no gene match: 10. The DNA of the CDR3 is TGTGCCAGCAGCTCCCTTAGCGGGGGGCCCGGGTACAATGAGCAGTTCTTC. Its translation is CASSSLSGGPGYNEQFF.

The J gene is TRBJ1-2, the V gene TRBV5-6; no reliable D call. Germline V lookup: CDR1 SGHDT, CDR2 YYEEEE. Trimming took off 0 bases at V and 8 bases at J, with 14 bases between the two ends. This CDR3 is built from 14 residues. This chain's CDR3 is CASSLEPVGRGYTF. In DNA form, the CDR3 reads TGTGCCAGCAGCTTGGAACCCGTAGGGAGGGGCTACACCTTC.

The genes are TRBV2 and TRBJ2-7; no clear D gene. V lost 1 base and J lost 3, with 7 bases in between. Germline V CDR1 and CDR2: SNHLY, FYNNEI. This CDR3 has 13 amino acids. Written as DNA, the CDR3 is TGTGCCAGCAGTGAAGTTTTAGGCTACGAGCAGTACTTC. Translated, it gives CASSEVLGYEQYF.

This rearrangement joins TRBV25-1 to TRBJ2-3; D is possibly TRBD1 (6 bases). Trimming pared 4 bases from V and 5 bases from J, leaving 16 bases between. Germline V lookup: CDR1 MGHDK, CDR2 SYGVNS. The CDR3 has 15 residues. CDR3 protein: CASSGPLYRVDTQYF. CDR3 nucleotide sequence: TGTGCCAGCAGTGGTCCTCTTTACAGGGTAGATACGCAGTATTTT.

To note about this clone: One end of the junction is discordant with germline, which a read error may explain. The chain uses TRBV7-2 and TRBJ2-1; TRBD2 aligns across 10 bases. Germline-derived CDR1 and CDR2 are SGHTA and FQGNSA. This CDR3 has 17 residues. Written as DNA, the CDR3 is TGTGCCAGCAACTTAGTCGCTAGCGGGGGTATTGGCAATGAGCAGTTCTTC. Encoded protein: CASNLVASGGIGNEQFF. The variable domain in full, completed from reference TRBV7-2 and TRBJ2-1, reads GAGVSQSPSNKVTEKGKDVELRCDPISGHTALYWYRQSLGQGLEFLIYFQGNSAPDKSGLPSDRFSAERTGGSVSTLTIQRTQQEDSAVYLCASNLVASGGIGNEQFFGPGTRLTVL.

The chain combines TRBV10-3 with TRBJ2-3; 7 bases are shared with TRBD2. With 2 bases clipped from V and 3 bases from J, the junction kept 5 bases outside the gene matches. The germline gives CDR1 ENHRY, CDR2 SYGVKD. This CDR3 comprises 15 residues. CDR3: CAISEPAGRTDTQYF. The CDR3 DNA follows: TGTGCCATCAGTGAGCCAGCGGGGAGAACAGATACGCAGTATTTT.

The V and J genes are TRBV6-4 and TRBJ2-3, with 7 nucleotides matching TRBD2. Germline values: CDR1 MRHNA, CDR2 SNTAGT. V trimming: 4 bases; J trimming: 0 bases; junction bases outside the gene matches: 4. The CDR3 is 15 amino acids. The CDR3 sequence is CASSAGTKSTDTQYF. CDR3 DNA sequence: TGTGCCAGCAGTGCCGGGACTAAGAGCACAGATACGCAGTATTTT.

The V and J genes are TRBV4-1 and TRBJ1-2, with 9 bases lining up with TRBD1. The ends lost 5 bases at V and 0 bases at J; junction bases unmatched: 16. The CDR3 contains 19 residues. Germline V lookup: CDR1 MGHRA, CDR2 YSYEKL. CDR3 nucleotides: TGCGCCAGCAGCTACCAACTGGGGGGACAGGGCCTAGCTAACTATGGCTACACCTTC. Amino acids: CASSYQLGGQGLANYGYTF.

The chain combines TRBV25-1 with TRBJ2-5, with D unresolved. Between the trimmed V and J ends, which lost 4 bases and 4 bases, there was a span of 4 bases. The CDR3 sequence is 11 residues long. Germline assignment: CDR1 MGHDK and CDR2 SYGVNS. The CDR3 DNA follows: TGTGCCAGCAGTGTATTAGAGACCCAGTACTTC. Translating it yields CASSVLETQYF.

In DNA form, the CDR3 reads TGCGCCAGCAGCCCTGGGGTTCGATCGAACACCGGGGAGCTGTTTTTT. Translating gives CASSPGVRSNTGELFF. The chain employs TRBV5-1 and TRBJ2-2; D unresolved. This CDR3 spans 16 amino acids. Per germline, CDR1 SGHRS and CDR2 YFSETQ. V lost 4 bases and J 0 bases, leaving 13 bases between the germline ends. The full variable domain, with the rest looked up from reference TRBV5-1 and TRBJ2-2, is KAGVTQTPRYLIKTRGQQVTLSCSPISGHRSVSWYQQTPGQGLQFLFEYFSETQRNKGNFPGRFSGRQFSNSRSEMNVSTLELGDSALYLCASSPGVRSNTGELFFGEGSRLTVL.

This clone turned up a few times. V is TRBV19 and J is TRBJ2-3, with a possible D match to TRBD2 (5 bases). CDR1 LNHDA and CDR2 SQIVND come from the germline V gene (reference sequence). V shed 3 bases and J shed 5 bases, with 12 bases lying between them. The CDR3 is 14 residues long. The CDR3 sequence is CASSMAGSIDTQYF. The CDR3 DNA reads TGTGCCAGTAGTATGGCGGGTTCCATAGATACGCAGTATTTT.

This clone was picked up one time. The rearrangement joins TRBV9 to TRBJ2-3; D call uncertain. The CDR3 covers 15 residues. Trimming pared 3 bases from V and 0 bases from J, leaving 11 bases between. Per germline, CDR1 SGDLS and CDR2 YYNGEE. The CDR3 DNA reads TGTGCCAGCAGCGATGGCCCCGGTAGCACAGATACGCAGTATTTT. Translating gives CASSDGPGSTDTQYF.

The chain employs TRBV27 and TRBJ2-7; 9 positions match TRBD1. The CDR3 is 14 residues long. Germline CDR1 MNHEY, CDR2 SMNVEV (reference sequence). V lost 5 bases and J lost 2; bases outside the gene matches: 4. CDR3 sequence reads: CASSPGQGTYEQYF. CDR3 in DNA: TGTGCCAGCAGTCCGGGACAGGGAACCTACGAGCAGTACTTC.

V and J are TRBV10-2 and TRBJ2-2, with D possibly called TRBD1 or TRBD2 (6 bases each). Germline CDR1 is WSHSY and CDR2 is SAAADI. Trimming left V 3 bases short and J 0 bases short, with 23 bases between. CDR3 length equals 20 residues. CDR3 loop: CASSEPRFLGGPPNTGELFF. Written as DNA, the CDR3 is TGCGCCAGCAGTGAACCACGGTTTCTAGGGGGGCCCCCGAACACCGGGGAGCTGTTTTTT.

The gene calls are TRBV5-8 and TRBJ1-6; no clear D gene. Germline CDR1 SGHTS, CDR2 YDEGEE. V lost 3 bases, J lost 0 bases, and 10 bases lay in between. There are 16 residues in the CDR3. The CDR3 spells CASSSTVSSYNSPLHF. CDR3 DNA sequence: TGTGCCAGCAGCTCGACGGTGAGCTCCTATAATTCACCCCTCCACTTT.

V gene TRBV5-4 combines with J gene TRBJ1-2; D uncertain. V gave up 0 bases and J gave up 5 bases, with 8 bases separating them. CDR1 is SGHNT and CDR2 is YYREEE in the germline V gene (reference sequence). The CDR3 totals 13 residues. The CDR3 nucleotides are TGTGCCAGCAGCTTGGCGCAGCCTTATGGCTACACCTTC. Translated: CASSLAQPYGYTF.